This TCR beta chain was retrieved from a study of cytomegalovirus exposure and HLA in healthy donors. The PCR made use of 60 Vbeta and 13 Jbeta primers. The assay was immunoSEQ multiplex PCR, and TCRdb's table has in-frame clones only and misses some. Among about 160,000 clones, 80% were seen once, and the ten largest hold 1%. V was pared by 1 base and J by 1 base, with 13 bases between. The CDR3 contains 16 residues. The germline CDR1 and CDR2 sequences are MDHEN and SYDVKM. Material for sequencing was PBMCs. The source is a woman between 45 and 60 years old in good health and CMV-seropositive. The chain is built from TRBV28 and TRBJ1-1, with TRBD1 as a possible D gene (5 bases). CDR3 sequence reads: CASSLFPGLSNTEAFF. The CDR3, as DNA: TGTGCCAGCAGTTTATTTCCGGGACTGTCGAACACTGAAGCTTTCTTT.